This T cell receptor (beta chain) emerged from a study of cytomegalovirus exposure and HLA in healthy donors. For this clone: Its antigen is not identified.

The primer mix had 60 Vbeta and 13 Jbeta primers. TCRdb keeps only in-frame clones here, not all; method: immunoSEQ multiplex PCR. The sample records approximately 32,000 clones, roughly 90% being singletons. The V gene end was trimmed by 6 bases and the J gene end by 4 bases; junction bases not matched to a gene: 11. This CDR3 comprises 16 residues. Germline V gene sequence: CDR1 MGHDK, CDR2 SYGVNS. General study points: In a later analysis, CMV-associated beta chains were mostly HLA-associated, it appeared. In a later analysis, common viral pathogens appeared linked to several of the most significant clusters. Donors were assumed by presence/absence analyses to have roughly uniform sequencing depth. Per a prior analysis, the majority of TCR beta V segments were productive roughly 87% or roughly 30% of the time.

The rearrangement uses TRBV25-1 and TRBJ2-1, with TRBD2 matching over 8 bases. Sequencing used PBMCs. This TCR derives from a woman aged 18-30 years in good health and CMV-seronegative. The CDR3 DNA is TGTGCCAGCAGCCTACGTGGGGTAGCGGGATACAATGAGCAGTTCTTC. Amino acid sequence: CASSLRGVAGYNEQFF.